Shown below are 10 T cell receptor beta chains from a single sample sequenced in a study of blood T cell repertoires in COVID-19. Only in-frame clones appear in the TCRdb table, and some are missing; sequencing was by immunoSEQ multiplex PCR. The table has around 300,000 clones, 90% seen once. The sample consisted of peripheral blood. The receptors derive from a woman in her forties with acute or convalescent COVID-19.

The chain has TRBV4-1 and TRBJ2-3, with 9 bases matching TRBD2. Germline CDR1 MGHRA, CDR2 YSYEKL. The CDR3 totals 16 residues. V dropped 1 base and J dropped 4; count of bases not matched to a gene: 6. Here the CDR3 DNA reads TGCGCCAGCAGCCAAGCGCGGGGGGGCAGGTCAGATACGCAGTATTTT. It encodes CASSQARGGRSDTQYF.

This sequence joins TRBV9 and TRBJ2-3, with D possibly TRBD2 on 6 matching bases. V gave up 3 bases and J gave up 0 bases, with 8 bases separating them. The CDR3 totals 14 residues. Germline CDR1 reads SGDLS; CDR2 reads YYNGEE. CDR3 in amino acids: CASSAGVSTDTQYF. The CDR3 DNA reads TGTGCCAGCAGCGCGGGGGTGAGCACAGATACGCAGTATTTT.

The chain has TRBV27 and TRBJ1-4; TRBD1 matches 7 bases. V was clipped by 8 bases and J by 2 bases; unmatched bases: 14. Looked up from germline, CDR1 is MNHEY and CDR2 is SMNVEV (reference sequence). This CDR3 spans 17 amino acids. Here the CDR3 reads CASPHDLTGDTNEKLFF. DNA for the CDR3: TGTGCCAGCCCTCACGATTTAACAGGGGACACTAATGAAAAACTGTTTTTT.

The chain couples TRBV7-2 to TRBJ2-5; 12 bases match TRBD2. From germline, CDR1 is SGHTA and CDR2 FQGNSA. J lost 4 bases, V lost 5 bases, and 8 bases had no gene match. This CDR3 has 16 amino acids. CDR3 in amino acids: CASSPRPGLAGETQYF. The CDR3 region has the DNA TGTGCCAGCAGCCCCCGCCCGGGACTAGCGGGAGAGACCCAGTACTTC.

The rearrangement links TRBV15 to TRBJ1-6; D unclear. The CDR3 consists of 12 residues. Per germline, CDR1 LNHNV and CDR2 YYDKDF (reference sequence). Trimming pared 5 bases from V and 7 bases from J, leaving 6 bases between. The CDR3 DNA reads as TGTGCCACCAGCGAGAGGAATTCACCCCTCCACTTT. It specifies CATSERNSPLHF.

This sequence joins TRBV6-1 and TRBJ2-3, with D maybe TRBD2 (6 bases). Germline-derived CDR1 and CDR2 are MNHNS and SASEGT. This CDR3 is 14 amino acids long. With 6 bases removed from V and 7 bases from J, the gap between germline ends came to 17 bases. CDR3 sequence: CASSPPGEAYTQYF. In DNA, the CDR3 is TGTGCCAGCAGCCCCCCGGGGGAAGCGTATACGCAGTATTTT.

The CDR3 DNA reads TGTGCCAGCAGCTTAGGGAGGGGATTGAACAATGAGCAGTTCTTC. This translates into CASSLGRGLNNEQFF. The chain couples TRBV7-9 to TRBJ2-1; TRBD2 is a possible D gene (6 bases). The CDR3 has 15 residues. Germline-derived CDR1 and CDR2 are SEHNR and FQNEAQ (reference sequence). V was clipped by 1 base and J by 5 bases, with 12 bases between them.

The chain carries TRBV7-2 and TRBJ1-2, with D perhaps TRBD1 (5 bases). Trimming cost V 1 base and J 5 bases, with 14 bases left between them. Germline CDR1 is SGHTA and CDR2 is FQGNSA. The CDR3 spans 15 residues. CDR3 residues: CASSLGGRVGYGYTF. The DNA of the CDR3 is TGTGCCAGCAGCTTAGGGGGCAGGGTAGGGTATGGCTACACCTTC. The full variable domain, rest sourced from reference TRBV7-2 and TRBJ1-2, is GAGVSQSPSNKVTEKGKDVELRCDPISGHTALYWYRQSLGQGLEFLIYFQGNSAPDKSGLPSDRFSAERTGGSVSTLTIQRTQQEDSAVYLCASSLGGRVGYGYTFGSGTRLTVV.

This sequence joins TRBV5-1 and TRBJ2-3, with TRBD1 identical over 8 bases. Germline V gene sequence: CDR1 SGHRS, CDR2 YFSETQ. The V segment lost 3 bases and the J segment 5 bases; nucleotides outside the gene matches: 2. The CDR3 consists of 13 residues. CDR3 nucleotide sequence: TGCGCCAGCAGCTCGGACAGGGTAGATACGCAGTATTTT. This gives the protein CASSSDRVDTQYF. Looking up the rest from reference TRBV5-1 and TRBJ2-3 gives the full variable domain: KAGVTQTPRYLIKTRGQQVTLSCSPISGHRSVSWYQQTPGQGLQFLFEYFSETQRNKGNFPGRFSGRQFSNSRSEMNVSTLELGDSALYLCASSSDRVDTQYFGPGTRLTVL.

This CDR3 reads CSVERTGYGYTF. The DNA of the CDR3 is TGCAGCGTTGAAAGAACAGGGTACGGCTACACCTTC. The gene calls are TRBV29-1 and TRBJ1-2; D may be TRBD1 (6 bases). V was clipped by 2 bases and J by 8 bases, with 12 bases between them. The CDR3 has 12 amino acids. Germline V gives CDR1 SQVTM, CDR2 ANQGSEA.